This T cell receptor (beta chain) came from a study of OX40 agonist ivuxolimab in advanced cancers. Sequencing used immunoSEQ multiplex PCR; TCRdb keeps in-frame clones, though not all of them. The sample comprises under 45,000 clones, under 85% of which are singletons, and roughly 18% rests with the top ten. The germline V gene encodes CDR1 MGHRA and CDR2 YSYEKL. Trimming cost V 3 bases and J 10 bases, with 15 bases left between them. The CDR3 consists of 13 residues. The chain carries TRBV4-1 and TRBJ1-1; D is unclear. The material sequenced was CD4+ or CD8+ T cells sorted from blood, taken in a trial of the OX40 agonist ivuxolimab. The clonotype comes from an adult with an advanced solid tumor such as melanoma, head and neck, liver or kidney cancer. The chain's CDR3 is CASSQESFSGAFF. CDR3 coding DNA: TGCGCCAGCAGCCAGGAGAGTTTTTCAGGAGCTTTCTTT.